This entry lists 24 T cell receptor beta chains sequenced from one sample in a study of CD8 T cells in ankylosing spondylitis. These receptors have no identified antigens. General observations from the study: Eight highly homologous variants formed a TCR beta motif that appeared characteristic of ankylosing spondylitis blood.

TCRdb used MiXCR to reprocess the 5' RACE reads, holding one entry per CDR3 protein. This sample has around 890,000 distinct CDR3 sequences; roughly 10% occur once, and the top ten carry roughly 0.51%. The sequencing sample was made of blood, either unsorted or a sorted T cell fraction (not recorded which). Receptor source: a male donor with ankylosing spondylitis.

This clonotype was observed many times. The chain recombines TRBV20-1 with TRBJ2-5; 13 bases are a match to TRBD2. CDR3 length equals 15 residues. CDR1 and CDR2 from the germline V gene are DFQATT and SNEGSKA (reference sequence). Germline trimming cut 6 bases from V and 2 bases from J; bases unmatched to any gene: 6. DNA of the CDR3: TGCAGTGCATTTGAGGGACTAGCGGGACAAGAGACCCAGTACTTC. Protein product: CSAFEGLAGQETQYF.

This clonotype was seen repeatedly, ten times or more. This chain links TRBV12-3 or TRBV12-4 with TRBJ1-1; D remains ambiguous. The CDR3 extends over 14 amino acids. Trimming removed 2 bases from V and 0 bases from J, with 7 bases in between. Written as DNA, the CDR3 is TGTGCCAGCAGTTTACGCAGGTTGAACACTGAAGCTTTCTTT. This gives the protein CASSLRRLNTEAFF.

This clonotype was seen a handful of times. The gene calls are TRBV29-1 and TRBJ2-5, with 9 bases identical to TRBD2. The V gene end was trimmed by 6 bases and the J gene end by 4 bases; junction bases not matched to a gene: 6. This CDR3 is 13 amino acids long. The germline gives CDR1 SQVTM, CDR2 ANQGSEA. The CDR3 DNA sequence: TGCAGCGTGGGGCGGGAGGGAGGAGAGACCCAGTACTTC. Translated, it gives CSVGREGGETQYF.

This clonotype came up a few times. The chain employs TRBV5-4 and TRBJ1-1, with 8 bases fitting TRBD1. This CDR3 is built from 13 residues. J gave up 7 bases and V 5 bases, and 7 bases lay outside the gene matches. Germline CDR1 is SGHNT and CDR2 is YYREEE (reference sequence). CDR3 DNA: TGTGCCAGCAGTTCCGGGACAGGAATTGAAGCTTTCTTT. Its protein is CASSSGTGIEAFF.

This chain connects TRBV6-1 to TRBJ1-2; D call uncertain. The CDR3 extends over 14 amino acids. V was cut by 0 bases and J by 4 bases, with 9 bases left in between. Germline V gene data show CDR1 as MNHNS and CDR2 as SASEGT. The CDR3 spells CASSEARGSYGYTF. The CDR3 nucleotides read TGTGCCAGCAGTGAAGCGCGTGGAAGCTATGGCTACACCTTC.

The chain uses TRBV20-1 and TRBJ1-1, with D perhaps TRBD1 (5 bases). The ends were cut back, 3 bases at V and 0 bases at J, with 14 bases in the middle. The CDR3 length is 15 residues. Looked up from germline, CDR1 is DFQATT and CDR2 is SNEGSKA (reference sequence). CDR3 bases: TGCAGTGCTAGGTACGACAGCTTCATGAACACTGAAGCTTTCTTT. Translating it yields CSARYDSFMNTEAFF.

The gene calls are TRBV4-3 and TRBJ2-1; the D call may be TRBD1 or TRBD2 (6 bases each). Germline assignment: CDR1 LGHNA and CDR2 YSLEER. V lost 0 bases and J lost 2, with 14 bases in between. The CDR3 runs to 17 residues. CDR3 in DNA: TGCGCCAGCAGCCAAGATCGCCGAGGGGGGCCCTACAATGAGCAGTTCTTC. This encodes CASSQDRRGGPYNEQFF.

This clonotype was counted many times. This sequence joins TRBV11-2 and TRBJ1-2; D not certain. V shed 4 bases and J shed 6 bases, with 9 bases lying between them. Per germline, CDR1 SGHAT and CDR2 FQNNGV. CDR3 length: 12 amino acids. The CDR3 coding sequence is TGTGCCAGCAGCTCCAGTAGGGATGGCTACACCTTC. It specifies CASSSSRDGYTF.

This chain connects TRBV29-1 to TRBJ1-1, with a weak D call TRBD1 (5 bases). CDR3 length equals 15 residues. The germline V gene encodes CDR1 SQVTM and CDR2 ANQGSEA. The V and J ends lost 0 bases and 4 bases respectively, with 15 bases between them. The CDR3 loop reads CSVEDLRPGFTEAFF. Written as DNA, the CDR3 is TGCAGCGTTGAAGATCTTAGGCCAGGGTTCACTGAAGCTTTCTTT.

The rearrangement joins TRBV11-2 to TRBJ2-7, with TRBD1 matching over 9 bases. This CDR3 is 15 amino acids long. J lost 6 bases, V lost 4 bases, and 10 bases had no gene match. Germline lookup yields CDR1 SGHAT and CDR2 FQNNGV. In nucleotides, the CDR3 is TGTGCCAGCAGCTCAGCCGGGACAGGGTTAACCGAGCAGTACTTC. Its translation: CASSSAGTGLTEQYF.

The CDR3: CASSSPSGRGSYNEQFF. CDR3 coding DNA: TGTGCCAGCAGTTCGCCGAGCGGGAGGGGGTCCTACAATGAGCAGTTCTTC. This chain connects TRBV27 to TRBJ2-1; 10 bases map to TRBD2. The trim removed 4 bases at V and 1 base at J, leaving 7 bases unmatched. Germline V gives CDR1 MNHEY, CDR2 SMNVEV (reference sequence). The CDR3 consists of 17 residues.

This clonotype has more than one count but fewer than ten. This chain uses TRBV7-2 with TRBJ2-5; D remains unclear. There are 14 residues in the CDR3. CDR1 SGHTA and CDR2 FQGNSA come from the germline V gene. Trimming took off 3 bases at V and 3 bases at J, with 11 bases between the two ends. As DNA, the CDR3 is TGTGCCAGCAGCTTCCCGTACGGAGAAGAGACCCAGTACTTC. Translated, it gives CASSFPYGEETQYF. The full variable domain, with the rest looked up from reference TRBV7-2 and TRBJ2-5, is GAGVSQSPSNKVTEKGKDVELRCDPISGHTALYWYRQSLGQGLEFLIYFQGNSAPDKSGLPSDRFSAERTGGSVSTLTIQRTQQEDSAVYLCASSFPYGEETQYFGPGTRLLVL.

This clonotype was seen more than once but under ten times. The chain carries TRBV15 and TRBJ2-5; D is possibly TRBD1 (5 bases). V lost 0 bases and J lost 5, with 7 bases in between. The CDR3 is 13 residues long. CDR1 is LNHNV and CDR2 is YYDKDF in the germline V gene (reference sequence). CDR3 coding DNA: TGTGCCACCAGCAGAGACAGGGTTGAGACCCAGTACTTC. Translated, it gives CATSRDRVETQYF.

V is TRBV6-1 and J is TRBJ1-3; no definite D call. CDR3 size: 13 residues. Trimming left V 8 bases short and J 4 bases short, with 12 bases between. Germline CDR1 and CDR2: MNHNS and SASEGT. CDR3 DNA sequence: TGTGCCAGCGCGGACTTGAAGGGAAACACCATATATTTT. This codes for CASADLKGNTIYF.

This clonotype showed up just once. The chain uses TRBV6-5 and TRBJ1-2, with 8 bases fitting TRBD1. The CDR3 runs 14 residues. The junction had 7 bases not matched to a gene; V was cut back by 5 bases and J by 5 bases. Germline V lookup: CDR1 MNHEY, CDR2 SVGAGI. The CDR3 region is CASSAATGVYGYTF. CDR3 sequence (DNA): TGTGCCAGCAGTGCGGCGACAGGGGTGTATGGCTACACCTTC.

This clonotype was seen only a few times. The gene calls are TRBV18 and TRBJ1-3; possible D gene TRBD1, 5 bases. V lost 2 bases and J lost 3, with 11 bases in between. The CDR3 is 15 amino acids. CDR1 is KGHSH, CDR2 LQKENI, per germline. The CDR3 region is CASSPYRDGGNTIYF. CDR3 nucleotide sequence: TGTGCCAGCTCACCATACCGGGACGGTGGAAACACCATATATTTT. Full variable domain (outside the CDR3, taken from reference TRBV18 and TRBJ1-3): NAGVMQNPRHLVRRRGQEARLRCSPMKGHSHVYWYRQLPEEGLKFMVYLQKENIIDESGMPKERFSAEFPKEGPSILRIQQVVRGDSAAYFCASSPYRDGGNTIYFGEGSWLTVV.

The genes are TRBV5-6 and TRBJ2-3; perhaps TRBD2 as D (6 bases). CDR3 size: 16 residues. Germline values: CDR1 SGHDT, CDR2 YYEEEE. V shed 4 bases and J shed 2 bases, with 17 bases lying between them. The CDR3 sequence is CASSAGPSVYTDTQYF. CDR3 coding DNA: TGTGCCAGCAGCGCGGGACCCTCGGTGTACACAGATACGCAGTATTTT.

A word on this clonotype: This may be a read error: a much more frequent sequence differs by one nucleotide. The V call is TRBV20-1, the J call TRBJ2-1; D not resolved. This CDR3 comprises 11 residues. Germline assignment: CDR1 DFQATT and CDR2 SNEGSKA (reference sequence). CDR3: CSARSHNEQSF. The CDR3 coding sequence is TGCAGTGCTAGATCGCATAATGAGCAGTCCTTC.

This chain joins TRBV20-1 and TRBJ2-6; TRBD1 matches at 9 bases. The CDR3 totals 19 residues. Germline V CDR1 and CDR2: DFQATT, SNEGSKA (reference sequence). V was pared by 2 bases and J by 4 bases, with 15 bases of the junction left unmatched. CDR3 protein: CSARSWGTGLRSGANVLTF. In DNA, the CDR3 is TGCAGTGCTAGAAGTTGGGGGACAGGGTTAAGGTCCGGGGCCAACGTCCTGACTTTC.

This clonotype has a handful of counts. The chain combines TRBV20-1 with TRBJ2-7; 7 bases fit TRBD1. Germline V gives CDR1 DFQATT, CDR2 SNEGSKA (reference sequence). V lost 3 bases to trimming and J lost 3 bases; unmatched junction nucleotides: 11. This CDR3 spans 15 amino acids. CDR3: CSASFPTTGLYEQYF. CDR3 DNA: TGCAGTGCTAGTTTCCCCACGACAGGGCTCTACGAGCAGTACTTC.

This clonotype was counted once. V gene TRBV15 combines with J gene TRBJ1-3; tentatively, D is TRBD1 (6 bases). Trimming took 5 bases from V and 11 from J, leaving 13 bases between them. The CDR3 has 12 residues. Germline V gene data show CDR1 as LNHNV and CDR2 as YYDKDF (reference sequence). The CDR3, as DNA: TGTGCCACCAGCTCGCGGACAGTGCCCATATATTTT. Amino acids: CATSSRTVPIYF.

This clonotype was observed a few times. The chain employs TRBV7-6 and TRBJ1-6; possibly TRBD1 for D (5 bases). The CDR3 consists of 14 residues. CDR1 and CDR2 (germline): SGHVS, FNYEAQ. The V gene lost 1 base and the J gene lost 9 bases, with 10 bases spanning the gap. The CDR3 DNA follows: TGTGCCAGCAGCTTAGAGCATGGGGGTTCACCCCTCCACTTT. Residues: CASSLEHGGSPLHF.

This clonotype was observed a few times. This chain connects TRBV7-2 to TRBJ2-7; D is unclear. Per the germline V gene, CDR1 is SGHTA and CDR2 is FQGNSA. The CDR3 covers 13 residues. The V and J ends lost 0 bases and 6 bases respectively, with 9 bases between them. DNA of the CDR3: TGTGCCAGCAGCTTAGCGCGAGCAGTCGAGCAGTACTTC. Translating it yields CASSLARAVEQYF.

This clonotype was observed a few times. The J gene is TRBJ2-7, the V gene TRBV18; a weak D match, TRBD2 (5 bases). Between the trimmed V and J ends, which lost 6 bases and 3 bases, there was a span of 18 bases. CDR1 is KGHSH and CDR2 is LQKENI in the germline V gene. CDR3 length: 15 residues. DNA of the CDR3: TGTGCCAGCTCCCGGAGCGGTGCAGAGGTCTACGAGCAGTACTTC. Translated: CASSRSGAEVYEQYF.